Described below is a single TCR beta chain sequence and its context. No antigen is known for it. The record has no base qualities; no much larger clone is one base away. The study tested focal radiation therapy combined with CTLA-4 blockade (ipilimumab) in patients with chemo-refractory metastatic non-small-cell lung cancer. The data stem from a study of radiotherapy plus CTLA-4 blockade in lung cancer (dated by TCRdb to the late 2010s). Broadly, across the study: Among enrolled patients, approximately 19% had an objective response and about 30% reached disease control.

The library relied on the immunoSEQ multiplex PCR assay. TCRdb stores this immuneACCESS table with in-frame sequences only. Part of the clones is absent; in the studies checked, under half of the shortfall reflects unresolved V genes, and no reason is known for the rest. The sample table records around 49,000 clones; 70% to 90% of these occur just once. The ten largest account for 25% to 30% of the sample. Study-level results and caveats: Increased serum interferon-beta after radiation, together with early dynamic changes in blood T cell clones, were reported to be the strongest predictors of response. After treatment with radiotherapy and ipilimumab, TCR clones that came from tumors expanded in the peripheral blood.

This clonotype was obtained from a human donor with non-small cell lung cancer whose response to radiotherapy plus ipilimumab could not be evaluated. Material: peripheral blood, obtained from a patient treated with radiotherapy plus ipilimumab.

The CDR3 amino acid sequence is: CASSQGQANYGYTF. The sequence in DNA is TGCGCCAGCAGCCAGGGACAGGCGAACTATGGCTACACCTTC. The chain is made from TRBV4-3 and TRBJ1-2, and 8 junction bases match TRBD1. V loses 3 bases at its end and J loses 2 bases; junction bases beyond the gene matches: 2. From the cysteine through the phenylalanine, the CDR3 covers 14 amino acids. The kept DNA is CDR3 alone, 42 bases in frame from the first base. CDR1 and CDR2 (LGHNA, YSLEER) derive from the germline V gene.